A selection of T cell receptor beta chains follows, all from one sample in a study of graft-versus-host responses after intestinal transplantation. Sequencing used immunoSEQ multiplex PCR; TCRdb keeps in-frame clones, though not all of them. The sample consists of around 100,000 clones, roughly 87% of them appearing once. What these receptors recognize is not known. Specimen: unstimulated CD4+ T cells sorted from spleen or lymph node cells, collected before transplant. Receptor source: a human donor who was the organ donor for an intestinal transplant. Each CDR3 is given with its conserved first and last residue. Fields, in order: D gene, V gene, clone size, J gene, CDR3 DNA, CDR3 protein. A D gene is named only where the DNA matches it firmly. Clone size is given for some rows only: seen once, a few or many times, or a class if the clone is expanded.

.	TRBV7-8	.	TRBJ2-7	TGTGCCAGCAGCGAGACGGACAGTGTCCGGCTGTACTTC	CASSETDSVRLYF
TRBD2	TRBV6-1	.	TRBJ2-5	TGTGCCAGTCGTAGCGGGGGGTATGGGGAGACCCAGTACTTC	CASRSGGYGETQYF
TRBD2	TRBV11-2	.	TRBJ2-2	TGTGCCAGCAGCACCCGGACTAGCGGGAACACCGGGGAGCTGTTTTTT	CASSTRTSGNTGELFF
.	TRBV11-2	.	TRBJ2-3	TGTGCCAGCAGCTTAGAACAGACAGATACGCAGTATTTT	CASSLEQTDTQYF
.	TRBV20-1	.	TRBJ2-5	TGCAGTGCTAGGTCAGGGTTCCCCCAGTACTTC	CSARSGFPQYF
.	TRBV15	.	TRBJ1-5	TGTGCCACCAGCAGAGAAGGGCAGGGTGGGAATCAGCCCCAGCATTTT	CATSREGQGGNQPQHF
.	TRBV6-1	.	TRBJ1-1	TGTGCCAGCAGTTCACAGGGGAACACTGAAGCTTTCTTT	CASSSQGNTEAFF
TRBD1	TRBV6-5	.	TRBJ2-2	TGTGCCAGCAAGGGCAGGGGGCTTCGGACCGGGGAGCTGTTTTTT	CASKGRGLRTGELFF
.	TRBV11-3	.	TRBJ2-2	TGTGCCAGCAGCTTAGGGGGTCCCGGGGAGCTGTTTTTT	CASSLGGPGELFF
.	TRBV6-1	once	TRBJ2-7	TGTGCCAGCAGTGACCCCGAGGGTATCCCCTCCTACGAGCAGTACTTC	CASSDPEGIPSYEQYF
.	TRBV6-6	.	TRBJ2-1	TGTGCCAGCAGTCAGTTTATAAGCTCCTACAATGAGCAGTTCTTC	CASSQFISSYNEQFF
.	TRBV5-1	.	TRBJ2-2	TGCGCCAGCAGCTTGGTCCCCAAGACGAACACCGGGGAGCTGTTTTTT	CASSLVPKTNTGELFF
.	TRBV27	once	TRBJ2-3	TGTGCCAGCAGCTCATCTAAGCATACGCAGTATTTT	CASSSSKHTQYF
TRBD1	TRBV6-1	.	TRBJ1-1	TGTGCCAGCAGTGAACGGACAGGGGATGTAGCTTTCTTT	CASSERTGDVAFF
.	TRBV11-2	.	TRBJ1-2	TGTGCCAGCAGATCTGACAGAGCTAACTATGGCTACACCTTC	CASRSDRANYGYTF
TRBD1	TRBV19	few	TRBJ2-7	TGTGCCAGTAGTATACCGGGACAGGGGGTCTACGAGCAGTACTTC	CASSIPGQGVYEQYF
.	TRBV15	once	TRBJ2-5	TGTGCCACCAGCAGAGATCTAGAGACCCAGTACTTC	CATSRDLETQYF
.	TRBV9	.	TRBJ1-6	TGTGCCAGCAGTCGAGCCGAGAAGGCCCTCCACTTT	CASSRAEKALHF
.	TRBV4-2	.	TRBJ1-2	TGTGCCAGCAGCCAAGATCCCACCGGACGTTATGGCTACACCTTC	CASSQDPTGRYGYTF
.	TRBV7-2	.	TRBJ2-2	TGTGCCAGCAACTGGGGGGCGCGTCAATCCGGGGAGCTGTTTTTT	CASNWGARQSGELFF
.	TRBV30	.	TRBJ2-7	TGTGCCTTACACTCCCCGAGGGGTAGGTACGAGCAGTACTTC	CALHSPRGRYEQYF
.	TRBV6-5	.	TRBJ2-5	TGTGCCAGCAGCTTTACAGGGTTTGAGACCCAGTACTTC	CASSFTGFETQYF
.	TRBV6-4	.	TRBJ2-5	TGTGCCAGCAGTGTCGGCCGTTTAAACCGACCCGCGACGGGGGAGACCCAGTACTTC	CASSVGRLNRPATGETQYF
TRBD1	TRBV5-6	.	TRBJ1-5	TGTGCCAGCAGCTTGAGGACAGGGGGGATGTATCAGCCCCAGCATTTT	CASSLRTGGMYQPQHF
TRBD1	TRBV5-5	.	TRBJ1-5	TGTGCCAGCAGCTTGATTTTTGGGACAGGGAATCAGCCCCAGCATTTT	CASSLIFGTGNQPQHF
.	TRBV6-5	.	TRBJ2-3	TGTGCCAGCAGTTACGGGTTTAGCACAGATACGCAGTATTTT	CASSYGFSTDTQYF
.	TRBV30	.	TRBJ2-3	TGTGCCTGGAGTGTACACCAGGATAGCACAGATACGCAGTATTTT	CAWSVHQDSTDTQYF
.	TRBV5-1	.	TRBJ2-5	TGCGCCAGCAGCTTGGCCACGGAGACCCAGTACTTC	CASSLATETQYF
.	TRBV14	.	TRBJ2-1	TGTGCCAGCATAGGATCCTACAATGAGCAGTTCTTC	CASIGSYNEQFF
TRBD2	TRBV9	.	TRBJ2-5	TGTGCCAGCAGCGTAGAGGCAAGGGGTAGCGGGGGGTTCCAAGAGACCCAGTACTTC	CASSVEARGSGGFQETQYF
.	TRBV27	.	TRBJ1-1	TGTGCCAGCAGCCCTAGGGGGGCGTGGGAAGCTTTCTTT	CASSPRGAWEAFF
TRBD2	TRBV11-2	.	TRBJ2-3	TGTGCCAGCAGCTTATATGGGACGAATAGCGGGGGATATAAAGATACGCAGTATTTT	CASSLYGTNSGGYKDTQYF